This T cell receptor (beta chain) was retrieved from a study of T cell responses to AZD1222 COVID-19 vaccine. Across the study: Pooled together were second doses at about 4 or about 12 weeks.

The study, taken as a whole, reports: Recipients of AZD1222 seropositive at baseline numbered only 6 or 7.

Trimming shortened V by 5 bases and J by 1 base, and 8 bases separated the two germline ends. The CDR3 is made up of 13 amino acids. Comments on this clone: Its antigen remains unknown.

TCRdb's table, derived via immunoSEQ multiplex PCR, lists solely in-frame clones and lacks some. The table shows 75,000 to 100,000 clones, with more than 80% occurring only once. The chain links TRBV12-3 or TRBV12-4 to TRBJ1-2; D is perhaps TRBD1 (5 bases). This TCR derives from an adult in good health. The sequences come from peripheral blood, collected on day 0 of AZD1222 vaccination. The CDR3 here is CASSTQGNYGYTF. Written as DNA, the CDR3 is TGTGCCAGCAGTACCCAGGGTAACTATGGCTACACCTTC.